This T cell receptor (beta chain) was retrieved from a study of blood T cell repertoires in COVID-19. Study overall: T cells, B-cell-depleted T cells, or PBMCs provided the cDNA or gDNA that served as material.

This clone was seen a handful of times. The CDR3 extends over 14 amino acids. Looked up from germline, CDR1 is LNHDA and CDR2 is SQIVND (reference sequence). V lost 3 bases and J 1 base, leaving 9 bases between the germline ends. The repertoire was sequenced with immunoSEQ multiplex PCR; TCRdb's copy has only in-frame clones and lacks some. The top ten hold roughly 2.9% of the sample, which has some 310,000 clones, roughly 90% seen once. This TCR was recovered from a woman between 25 and 40 years old with COVID-19, enrolled during active disease. The sample taken for sequencing was peripheral blood. The chain uses TRBV19 and TRBJ1-1; tentatively, D is TRBD1 (5 bases). This CDR3 reads CASSIQGRNTEAFF. The CDR3 bases are TGTGCCAGTAGTATTCAGGGTAGGAACACTGAAGCTTTCTTT.